A selection of T cell receptor beta chains follows, all from one sample in a study of beta chain features in type 1 diabetes. The assay was immunoSEQ multiplex PCR, and TCRdb's table has in-frame clones only and misses some. The data hold fewer than 200,000 clones, with under 13% observed a single time. The sample consisted of central memory CD4+ T cells from blood. The source of these receptors is a man between 25 and 39 years old with type 1 diabetes. Both conserved end residues are part of each CDR3. A D gene is named only where the DNA matches it firmly. A clone size is listed for some rows: how often the clone was seen (once, few, many), or a class if it is expanded.

TRBV10-3	NA	TRBJ1-5	NA	TGTGCCATCAGTGATATAAATCAGCCCCAGCATTTT	CAISDINQPQHF
TRBV7-2	few	TRBJ1-2	NA	TGTGCCAGCAGCCAAGGTCCAGGGGACGGCTACACCTTC	CASSQGPGDGYTF
TRBV28	NA	TRBJ1-3	NA	TGTGCCAGCATCAATCAGGGGTCCTCTGGAAACACCATATATTTT	CASINQGSSGNTIYF
TRBV28	few	TRBJ2-3	NA	TGTGCCAGCAGTTTCATAGCGGAGGCGCAGTATTTT	CASSFIAEAQYF
TRBV28	NA	TRBJ2-3	TRBD1	TGTGCCAGCAGTTTTCCCGGGACAGGGGCGGATACGCAGTATTTT	CASSFPGTGADTQYF
TRBV5-1	NA	TRBJ2-3	NA	TGCGCCAGCACATCCGCCCGCGGGTTTTCCACAGATACGCAGTATTTT	CASTSARGFSTDTQYF
TRBV7-2	NA	TRBJ2-7	TRBD1	TGTGCCAGCAGCTTACATATGCCGGGACAGGGAAACGAGCAGTACTTC	CASSLHMPGQGNEQYF
TRBV7-3	NA	TRBJ2-1	TRBD2	TGTGCCAGCAGCTTAGGGACTAGCGGACATGAGCAGTTCTTC	CASSLGTSGHEQFF
TRBV4-2	NA	TRBJ2-1	NA	TGTGCCAGCAGGGGAATGGCGACAGAGTTCTTC	CASRGMATEFF
TRBV7-9	NA	TRBJ2-2	TRBD2	TGTGCCAGCAGCTTACTAGCGGTGAACACCGGGGAGCTGTTTTTT	CASSLLAVNTGELFF
TRBV28	NA	TRBJ1-5	NA	TGTGCCAGCAGCTATAGCAATCAGCCCCAGCATTTT	CASSYSNQPQHF
TRBV15	NA	TRBJ2-5	TRBD2	TGTGCCACCAGCAGAGAGAGCGGGAGTCCCCGAGAGACCCAGTACTTC	CATSRESGSPRETQYF
TRBV20-1	few	TRBJ2-1	NA	TGCAGTGCTACCCCGTACAATGAGCAGTTCTTC	CSATPYNEQFF
TRBV7-9	NA	TRBJ1-5	NA	TGTGCCAGCAGCCCCCGACAGTCCAATCAGCCCCAGCATTTT	CASSPRQSNQPQHF
TRBV29-1	NA	TRBJ2-3	NA	TGCAGCGTTGAAGATGGCGTCGCGGGACCAGATACGCAGTATTTT	CSVEDGVAGPDTQYF
TRBV7-2	NA	TRBJ2-1	TRBD2	TGTGCCAGCAGCTTGAGCGGGAGGTACAATGAGCAGTTCTTC	CASSLSGRYNEQFF
TRBV5-1	NA	TRBJ1-4	NA	TGCGCCAGCTGCCGGGACTGTAATGAAAAACTGTTTTTT	CASCRDCNEKLFF